The 17 T cell receptor beta chains listed next were all sequenced from one sample in a study of T cell responses to AZD1222 COVID-19 vaccine (TCRdb year 2021). In the paper's terms, the time point label means: baseline before first vaccination. Library creation used the immunoSEQ multiplex PCR assay. The immuneACCESS repertoire file appears here via TCRdb, limited to in-frame rearrangements. These files lack a portion of the clones; in checked studies, under half of the deficit traces to unresolved V genes, and the cause of the others is not known. This sample is represented by over 100,000 clones; around nine tenths of them were singletons. The top ten constitute 1.5% to 2% of the sample. Specimen: peripheral blood, collected on day 0 of AZD1222 vaccination. The receptor source for this set is an adult in good health.

This clone was seen just once. The rearrangement links TRBV30 to TRBJ2-1; weak D call: TRBD1 (6 bases). Trimming shortened V by 2 bases and J by 8 bases, and 19 bases separated the two germline ends. CDR1 is GTSNPN and CDR2 is SVGIG in the germline V gene (reference sequence). This CDR3 comprises 15 residues. CDR3 DNA sequence: TGTGCCTGGAGTTCACCGGGGACACGGGCCGATGAGCAGTTCTTC. As protein: CAWSSPGTRADEQFF.

V and J are TRBV11-3 and TRBJ2-5, with D possibly TRBD1 on 6 matching bases. V lost 8 bases, J lost 5 bases, and 18 bases lay in between. CDR3 length: 14 residues. Germline V lookup: CDR1 SGHNT, CDR2 YENEEA. CDR3 residues: CASGKDRQVETQYF. The DNA of the CDR3 is TGTGCCAGCGGAAAGGACAGACAGGTTGAGACCCAGTACTTC.

The chain uses TRBV5-1 and TRBJ1-1; possible D gene TRBD1, 6 bases. This CDR3 contains 15 residues. Deletions cut 1 base from V and 1 base from J, with 11 bases between. Germline CDR1 SGHRS, CDR2 YFSETQ. CDR3 bases: TGCGCCAGCAGCTTGCGGGGGGCTGGGAACACTGAAGCTTTCTTT. Translation: CASSLRGAGNTEAFF.

This clone was counted once. This rearrangement joins TRBV30 to TRBJ1-1; D gene unclear. Trimming shortened V by 0 bases and J by 5 bases, and 10 bases separated the two germline ends. This CDR3 spans 13 amino acids. Germline CDR1 GTSNPN, CDR2 SVGIG (reference sequence). DNA of the CDR3: TGTGCCTGGAGTGTACAGCGGGGAACTGAAGCTTTCTTT. Amino acid sequence: CAWSVQRGTEAFF.

The chain joins TRBV6-6 to TRBJ2-7; maybe TRBD1 (6 bases). The V end lost 0 bases, the J end lost 2 bases, and 14 bases lay between the germline ends. Germline V gene lookup returns CDR1 MNHNY and CDR2 SVGAGI (reference sequence). This CDR3 has 16 residues. The CDR3 sequence: CASSYSGRGDPYEQYV. CDR3 DNA sequence: TGTGCCAGCAGTTACTCGGGCAGGGGAGACCCCTACGAGCAGTACGTC.

The chain combines TRBV2 with TRBJ2-6; the D gene could be TRBD1 or TRBD2 (5 bases each). The CDR3 spans 15 residues. CDR1 is SNHLY, CDR2 FYNNEI, per germline. V shed 1 base and J shed 4 bases, with 8 bases lying between them. CDR3: CASSEVGVGANVLTF. The CDR3, as DNA: TGTGCCAGCAGTGAAGTGGGGGTCGGGGCCAACGTCCTGACTTTC.

The genes are TRBV19 and TRBJ1-1; 8 bases fit TRBD1. CDR1 LNHDA and CDR2 SQIVND come from the germline V gene (reference sequence). The ends lost 4 bases at V and 6 bases at J; junction bases unmatched: 7. The CDR3 covers 14 residues. In nucleotides, the CDR3 is TGTGCCAGTAGTACTACAGGGGGAACCGCTGAAGCTTTCTTT. Translation gives CASSTTGGTAEAFF.

This clone was counted only a few times. V and J are TRBV2 and TRBJ1-3; TRBD1 matches 8 bases. V trimming: 5 bases; J trimming: 0 bases; junction bases outside the gene matches: 6. The CDR3 extends over 16 amino acids. Looked up from germline, CDR1 is SNHLY and CDR2 is FYNNEI. Here the CDR3 DNA reads TGTGCCAGCAGTCCTCGGACAGGGAGCTCTGGAAACACCATATATTTT. It encodes CASSPRTGSSGNTIYF.

This chain uses TRBV19 with TRBJ2-2; D is uncertain. The germline V gene encodes CDR1 LNHDA and CDR2 SQIVND (reference sequence). The V and J ends lost 6 bases and 0 bases respectively, with 8 bases between them. CDR3 length: 14 residues. The CDR3 here is CASRPPANTGELFF. The CDR3 DNA sequence: TGTGCCAGTAGGCCCCCCGCGAACACCGGGGAGCTGTTTTTT.

V usage is TRBV5-1 and J usage is TRBJ1-5; the D gene is possibly TRBD1 (6 bases). With 4 bases removed from V and 3 bases from J, the gap between germline ends came to 11 bases. CDR1 is SGHRS, CDR2 YFSETQ, per germline. CDR3 length: 14 residues. The CDR3 protein is CASSRTANNQPQHF. DNA of the CDR3: TGCGCCAGCAGCCGGACAGCAAACAATCAGCCCCAGCATTTT.

The chain recombines TRBV19 with TRBJ1-2; D not resolved. The length of the CDR3 is 10 residues. The V gene's germline CDR1 is LNHDA and CDR2 SQIVND (reference sequence). CDR3 residues: CAVGDYGYTF. The DNA for the CDR3 is TGTGCGGTGGGAGACTATGGCTACACCTTC. The full variable domain, completed using reference TRBV19 and TRBJ1-2, is DGGITQSPKYLFRKEGQNVTLSCEQNLNHDAMYWYRQDPGQGLRLIYYSQIVNDFQKGDIAEGYSVSREKKESFPLTVTSAQKNPTAFYLCAVGDYGYTFGSGTRLTVV.

The chain recombines TRBV3-1 (or the pseudogene TRBV3-2) with TRBJ2-2, with TRBD2 as a possible D gene (6 bases). V lost 3 bases and J 6 bases, leaving 11 bases between the germline ends. Per the germline V gene, CDR1 is LGHDT and CDR2 is YNNKEL (reference sequence). The CDR3 has 14 residues. The CDR3 bases are TGTGCCAGCAGCCACCTTGGAGGGGCCGGGGAGCTGTTTTTT. It is translated as CASSHLGGAGELFF.

The CDR3 region has the DNA TGTGCCAGTAGTATCAGGCGGGGATTGGACTATGGCTACACCTTC. As protein: CASSIRRGLDYGYTF. The rearrangement uses TRBV19 and TRBJ1-2; D uncertain. The germline V gene has CDR1 LNHDA and CDR2 SQIVND (reference sequence). The germline V and J ends were trimmed by 3 bases and 3 bases, with 14 bases remaining between them. CDR3 size: 15 residues.

The chain uses TRBV6-5 and TRBJ1-1; tentative D call: TRBD1 (5 bases). In germline, CDR1 is MNHEY, CDR2 SVGAGI. There are 16 residues in the CDR3. V lost 0 bases and J lost 2, with 13 bases in between. This chain's CDR3 is CASSYSGNGGNTEAFF. DNA of the CDR3: TGTGCCAGCAGTTACTCGGGGAACGGGGGAAACACTGAAGCTTTCTTT.

CDR3 in amino acids: CASSDRSGWGTEAFF. The CDR3 coding sequence is TGTGCCAGTAGTGACCGTTCAGGGTGGGGTACTGAAGCTTTCTTT. The chain combines TRBV19 with TRBJ1-1; possible D gene TRBD1, 5 bases. CDR1 is LNHDA and CDR2 is SQIVND in the germline V gene (reference sequence). CDR3 length equals 15 residues. V was trimmed by 5 bases and J by 5 bases, leaving 18 bases between them.

The chain is built from TRBV4-1 and TRBJ1-2, with 8 bases lining up with TRBD1. The CDR3 is 14 residues long. Losses at the gene ends were 4 bases for V and 7 bases for J; bases not matched to a gene: 8. Germline V gives CDR1 MGHRA, CDR2 YSYEKL. CDR3 nucleotide sequence: TGCGCCAGCAGCCCAGAGGACAGGGTTGGTGGCTACACCTTC. It is translated as CASSPEDRVGGYTF.

V gene TRBV18 combines with J gene TRBJ2-5; D possibly uses TRBD1 or TRBD2 (5 bases each). The CDR3 extends over 16 amino acids. Germline V gives CDR1 KGHSH, CDR2 LQKENI. The V end was cut by 3 bases, the J end by 4 bases, with 18 bases between. CDR3 DNA sequence: TGTGCCAGCTCACCGTTGGGGGACCCTATCGGAGAGACCCAGTACTTC. Amino acids: CASSPLGDPIGETQYF.